Each of the 24 T cell receptor beta chains below was sequenced from the same sample in a study of vaccination effects on CD4 cells after COVID-19. ViraFEST expansion of antigen-specific CD4+ T cells with viral peptide pools preceded sequencing. CD4+ T cell isolation took place after approximately ten days of culture. SARS-CoV-2 infection was confirmed by PCR in the person between March and December 2020. Their antigen targets remain unknown. Repertoires were generated with immunoSEQ multiplex PCR, while TCRdb's copy carries only in-frame clones and drops some. The sample shows tens of thousands of clones, 76% of them seen only once. The sample consisted of CD4+ T cells from PBMCs cultured with HIV peptides, taken before COVID-19 vaccination. Subset denoted: HIV-1 Nef peptide pool negative control/reference culture. The receptor set was obtained from a human donor who had a prior SARS-CoV-2 infection.

This clone was seen a few times. This sequence joins TRBV18 and TRBJ2-7; no reliable D call. The CDR3 consists of 14 residues. Germline V gene sequence: CDR1 KGHSH, CDR2 LQKENI. The V and J ends lost 5 bases and 0 bases respectively, with 11 bases between them. The CDR3 DNA is TGTGCCAGCTCAGCACAGCCGAGCTCCTACGAGCAGTACTTC. It is translated as CASSAQPSSYEQYF.

The chain combines TRBV7-2 with TRBJ2-7, with 7 bases fitting TRBD2. Germline values: CDR1 SGHTA, CDR2 FQGNSA. Losses at the gene ends were 5 bases for V and 6 bases for J; bases not matched to a gene: 10. The CDR3 runs 14 residues. For the CDR3, the DNA is TGTGCCAGCAGCCGCCGGGACTATTCGGGCGAGCAGTACTTC. Translated: CASSRRDYSGEQYF. Full variable domain (outside the CDR3, taken from reference TRBV7-2 and TRBJ2-7): GAGVSQSPSNKVTEKGKDVELRCDPISGHTALYWYRQSLGQGLEFLIYFQGNSAPDKSGLPSDRFSAERTGGSVSTLTIQRTQQEDSAVYLCASSRRDYSGEQYFGPGTRLTVT.

This clone was picked up a small number of times. J is TRBJ1-2 and V is TRBV4-2; unclear D gene. V was shortened by 3 bases and J by 4 bases, with 15 bases between the two germline ends. The CDR3 totals 15 residues. Germline CDR1 LGHNA, CDR2 YNFKEQ. Here the CDR3 DNA reads TGTGCCAGCAGCCAGGTGGCACAGCTATTCTATGGCTACACCTTC. As protein: CASSQVAQLFYGYTF.

The CDR3 nucleotides read TGCGCCAGCAGTCTGAACAGAGGCCTAACCACCTTCCTGGGGGAGACCCAGTACTTC. It specifies CASSLNRGLTTFLGETQYF. The chain carries TRBV23-1 and TRBJ2-5; D uncertain. TRBV23-1 is placed among ORFs of uncertain function. The length of the CDR3 is 19 residues. V lost 4 bases and J 5 bases, leaving 29 bases between the germline ends.

This clone was counted only a few times. The V gene is TRBV5-1, the J gene TRBJ2-3; no clear D. Germline-derived CDR1 and CDR2 are SGHRS and YFSETQ. With 4 bases removed from V and 0 bases from J, the gap between germline ends came to 6 bases. The length of the CDR3 is 13 residues. For the CDR3, the DNA is TGCGCCAGCAGCGCCGGTAGCACAGATACGCAGTATTTT. Its protein is CASSAGSTDTQYF.

The chain links TRBV10-3 to TRBJ2-2; 8 bases are shared with TRBD1. The CDR3 covers 14 residues. CDR1 and CDR2 (germline): ENHRY, SYGVKD. V was clipped by 11 bases and J by 3 bases; unmatched bases: 8. As DNA, the CDR3 is TGTGCCGGCCAACCGGGACAGGACACCGGGGAGCTGTTTTTT. Its protein product is CAGQPGQDTGELFF.

V and J are TRBV5-1 and TRBJ1-2; D gene uncertain. Trimming stripped 4 bases from V and 6 bases from J, with 22 bases between. The CDR3 contains 16 residues. The germline gives CDR1 SGHRS, CDR2 YFSETQ. The CDR3 is CASSLPRGPTRDGYTF. The DNA for the CDR3 is TGCGCCAGCAGCCTACCCCGAGGGCCTACTCGGGATGGCTACACCTTC.

The rearrangement joins TRBV29-1 to TRBJ1-4; D is unresolved. This CDR3 is built from 12 residues. The germline V and J ends were trimmed by 5 bases and 5 bases, with 9 bases remaining between them. CDR1 SQVTM and CDR2 ANQGSEA come from the germline V gene. CDR3 loop: CSVRNQNEKLFF. The CDR3 DNA sequence: TGCAGCGTTCGAAACCAAAATGAAAAACTGTTTTTT.

The V gene is TRBV5-1, the J gene TRBJ1-1, with 8 bases fitting TRBD1. Per germline, CDR1 SGHRS and CDR2 YFSETQ. The CDR3 has 14 amino acids. V was clipped by 3 bases and J by 0 bases; unmatched bases: 1. CDR3 sequence (DNA): TGCGCCAGCAGCTGGACAGGGTTGAACACTGAAGCTTTCTTT. Translating gives CASSWTGLNTEAFF.

The V and J genes are TRBV7-2 and TRBJ1-2; tentative D call: TRBD1 (5 bases). Germline lookup yields CDR1 SGHTA and CDR2 FQGNSA. The germline V and J ends were trimmed by 1 base and 4 bases, with 13 bases remaining between them. The CDR3 loop spans 15 amino acids. CDR3 in amino acids: CASSLDTGRGYGYTF. The CDR3 DNA sequence: TGTGCCAGCAGCTTAGACACAGGCCGCGGCTATGGCTACACCTTC.

The genes are TRBV5-1 and TRBJ2-5; D is ambiguous. V was pared by 5 bases and J by 5 bases, with 22 bases between. The CDR3 totals 16 residues. Germline assignment: CDR1 SGHRS and CDR2 YFSETQ. The CDR3 region is CASSRVKGGSGETQYF. CDR3 nucleotide sequence: TGCGCCAGCAGTAGGGTTAAGGGCGGATCCGGGGAGACCCAGTACTTC.

The CDR3 bases are TGTGCCAGCAGCGTAGTAGCAGAGACAGATACGCAGTATTTT. It specifies CASSVVAETDTQYF. This sequence joins TRBV9 and TRBJ2-3; no firm D call. With 0 bases removed from V and 3 bases from J, the gap between germline ends came to 8 bases. The CDR3 length is 14 residues. Germline values: CDR1 SGDLS, CDR2 YYNGEE.

The count of this clone is one. The rearrangement joins TRBV7-2 to TRBJ2-7; D is ambiguous. Germline CDR1 and CDR2: SGHTA and FQGNSA. CDR3 size: 13 residues. With 7 bases removed from V and 2 bases from J, the gap between germline ends came to 12 bases. CDR3 nucleotide sequence: TGTGCCAGCAAGCCCGCGAGTGCCTACGAGCAGTACTTC. This translates into CASKPASAYEQYF.

This clone was recorded a few times. CDR3 sequence (DNA): TGTGCCAGCAGCGGTATAGGGGGAAATGAGCAGTTCTTC. Its protein product is CASSGIGGNEQFF. The chain couples TRBV7-8 to TRBJ2-1, with D tentatively TRBD1 (6 bases). Germline V gene lookup returns CDR1 SGHVS and CDR2 FQNEAQ. The CDR3 runs to 13 residues. Trimming took off 5 bases at V and 7 bases at J, with 12 bases between the two ends.

The chain links TRBV6-5 to TRBJ2-1; the D is unclear. Trimming took off 0 bases at V and 5 bases at J, with 14 bases between the two ends. Looked up from germline, CDR1 is MNHEY and CDR2 is SVGAGI. This CDR3 contains 16 residues. The DNA for the CDR3 is TGTGCCAGCAGTTACTCTCCCCGGCGACCCAACAATGAGCAGTTCTTC. Translating gives CASSYSPRRPNNEQFF.

The V gene is TRBV5-4, the J gene TRBJ2-7; D is perhaps TRBD2 (6 bases). V lost 0 bases and J 3 bases, leaving 13 bases between the germline ends. The CDR3 loop spans 15 amino acids. CDR1 SGHNT and CDR2 YYREEE come from the germline V gene (reference sequence). CDR3 sequence reads: CASSLAGGLYYEQYF. CDR3 DNA sequence: TGTGCCAGCAGCTTGGCTGGAGGGTTATACTACGAGCAGTACTTC. Drawing the rest from reference TRBV5-4 and TRBJ2-7, the complete variable domain is ETGVTQSPTHLIKTRGQQVTLRCSSQSGHNTVSWYQQALGQGPQFIFQYYREEENGRGNFPPRFSGLQFPNYSSELNVNALELDDSALYLCASSLAGGLYYEQYFGPGTRLTVT.

CDR3 bases: TGTGCCAGCAGCCAGCCCCCAGGGGGCGTCGACTATGGCTACACCTTC. It specifies CASSQPPGGVDYGYTF. The V and J genes are TRBV5-4 and TRBJ1-2, with TRBD1 matching over 8 bases. V lost 4 bases to trimming and J lost 3 bases; unmatched junction nucleotides: 11. CDR1 and CDR2 (germline): SGHNT, YYREEE (reference sequence). This CDR3 region has 16 residues.

This clone was counted once. This chain joins TRBV6-4 and TRBJ2-5; 10 bases map to TRBD2. The CDR3 spans 18 residues. The germline CDR1 and CDR2 sequences are MRHNA and SNTAGT. J gave up 0 bases and V 3 bases, and 10 bases lay outside the gene matches. The CDR3 here is CASSDGLAGDNYQETQYF. The CDR3 DNA is TGTGCCAGCAGTGATGGGCTAGCGGGAGACAATTACCAAGAGACCCAGTACTTC.

Only a few counts were recorded for this clone. The chain is built from TRBV5-6 and TRBJ1-4; D gene ambiguous. CDR1 and CDR2 (germline): SGHDT, YYEEEE. CDR3 length: 13 residues. The ends were cut back, 4 bases at V and 7 bases at J, with 11 bases in the middle. CDR3 region: CASSLATAEKLFF. The CDR3 DNA reads as TGTGCCAGCAGCCTTGCAACGGCTGAAAAACTGTTTTTT. Looking up the rest from reference TRBV5-6 and TRBJ1-4 gives the full variable domain: DAGVTQSPTHLIKTRGQQVTLRCSPKSGHDTVSWYQQALGQGPQFIFQYYEEEERQRGNFPDRFSGHQFPNYSSELNVNALLLGDSALYLCASSLATAEKLFFGSGTQLSVL.

DNA for the CDR3: TGCAGCGTTGAAGAAGGGCAGCACCGAGATACGCAGTATTTT. Translating it yields CSVEEGQHRDTQYF. V usage is TRBV29-1 and J usage is TRBJ2-3, with unresolved D. CDR1 and CDR2 from the germline V gene are SQVTM and ANQGSEA. Trimming took 0 bases from V and 5 from J, leaving 12 bases between them. The CDR3 is 14 amino acids.

The chain recombines TRBV4-2 with TRBJ1-4; D is ambiguous. V lost 5 bases and J 3 bases, leaving 16 bases between the germline ends. CDR1 and CDR2 from the germline V gene are LGHNA and YNFKEQ. The CDR3 runs to 16 residues. DNA of the CDR3: TGTGCCAGCAGCTCGGAGGGTAGTCGTGCTAATGAAAAACTGTTTTTT. Translation: CASSSEGSRANEKLFF.

This chain links TRBV5-5 with TRBJ1-2; TRBD1 is a possible D gene (5 bases). The CDR3 length is 13 residues. Per germline, CDR1 SGHKS and CDR2 YYEKEE (reference sequence). V lost 2 bases and J lost 3, with 8 bases in between. The CDR3 protein is CASSFRGDYGYTF. The CDR3 DNA follows: TGTGCCAGCAGCTTTCGGGGGGACTATGGCTACACCTTC.

V usage is TRBV6-1 and J usage is TRBJ2-2; the match to TRBD2 covers 7 bases. CDR3 size: 16 residues. Trimming took 3 bases from V and 3 from J; bases not matched to a gene: 7. Looked up from germline, CDR1 is MNHNS and CDR2 is SASEGT. The CDR3 nucleotides are TGTGCCAGCAGTGATTGGGGGACTAAACACACCGGGGAGCTGTTTTTT. It codes for CASSDWGTKHTGELFF.

V usage is TRBV5-1 and J usage is TRBJ2-2, with D hard to call. The ends were cut back, 1 base at V and 3 bases at J, with 4 bases in the middle. The germline CDR1 and CDR2 sequences are SGHRS and YFSETQ. The CDR3 extends over 13 amino acids. The CDR3 reads CASSLIHTGELFF. The CDR3 DNA follows: TGCGCCAGCAGCTTGATCCACACCGGGGAGCTGTTTTTT.